These T cell receptor beta chains were read from a single sample in a study of Ad26.COV2.S vaccination and SARS-CoV-2 variants. Clones were read by immunoSEQ multiplex PCR, and TCRdb kept only the in-frame ones, dropping some. The table records just over 350,000 clones, 80% to 90% of them present only once. Here the sequenced sample was peripheral blood, taken in a trial of Ad26.COV2.S vaccine versus placebo. These receptors came from a person between 18 and 59 years old who received the Ad26.COV2.S COVID-19 vaccine or a placebo. Each CDR3 is given with its conserved first and last residue. A D gene is named only where the DNA matches it firmly. Where a row states a size, it is once, few, many or the class of an expanded clone; other rows omit it.

NA	TRBV15	TRBJ2-7	TRBD2	CATSRRTQGLAGVGKQYF	TGTGCCACCAGCAGACGCACTCAAGGACTAGCGGGAGTTGGAAAGCAGTACTTC
NA	TRBV3-1/TRBV3-2	TRBJ1-1	NA	CASSLTWDRGTEAFF	TGTGCCAGCAGCCTCACCTGGGACCGCGGGACTGAAGCTTTCTTT
NA	TRBV5-1	TRBJ2-1	NA	CASAIRYGEQFF	TGCGCCAGCGCCATTAGGTACGGGGAGCAGTTCTTC
NA	TRBV6-5	TRBJ2-7	TRBD2	CASRPSGGRDEQYF	TGTGCCAGCAGGCCTAGCGGGGGCCGGGACGAGCAGTACTTC
NA	TRBV6-5	TRBJ2-7	TRBD2	CASRRTGTSLDEQYF	TGTGCCAGCAGAAGAACCGGGACTAGCTTGGACGAGCAGTACTTC
NA	TRBV7-9	TRBJ2-7	NA	CASSLGQVRYEQYF	TGTGCCAGCAGCTTAGGGCAGGTACGCTACGAGCAGTACTTC
NA	TRBV5-5	TRBJ2-5	NA	CASSSDLYQETQYF	TGTGCCAGCAGCTCGGACCTGTACCAAGAGACCCAGTACTTC
NA	TRBV5-1	TRBJ2-5	TRBD1	CASSLPPLDRVIWETQYF	TGCGCCAGCAGCCTGCCACCCCTAGACAGGGTTATCTGGGAGACCCAGTACTTC
NA	TRBV4-1	TRBJ2-5	NA	CASSLPGGAETQYF	TGCGCCAGCAGCCTTCCGGGGGGCGCAGAGACCCAGTACTTC
NA	TRBV4-3	TRBJ2-1	NA	CASSQDGSYNEQFF	TGCGCCAGCAGCCAAGATGGTTCGTACAATGAGCAGTTCTTC
NA	TRBV19	TRBJ2-7	TRBD2	CASNSGTRSSYEQYF	TGTGCCAGCAATTCCGGGACTAGGAGCTCCTACGAGCAGTACTTC
few	TRBV7-9	TRBJ2-2	NA	CASGPGDGELFF	TGTGCCAGCGGGCCAGGAGACGGGGAGCTGTTTTTT
NA	TRBV29-1	TRBJ2-7	NA	CSVGVVSYEQYF	TGCAGCGTTGGGGTCGTCTCCTACGAGCAGTACTTC
NA	TRBV20-1	TRBJ2-1	TRBD2	CSASTLAGGPSYNEQFF	TGCAGTGCTAGTACACTAGCGGGAGGCCCCTCCTACAATGAGCAGTTCTTC
NA	TRBV11-2	TRBJ2-1	NA	CASSSAGNRREQFF	TGTGCCAGCAGCTCCGCCGGGAACCGGAGAGAGCAGTTCTTC
few	TRBV4-3	TRBJ2-1	TRBD1	CASSQDRWAYNEQFF	TGCGCCAGCAGTCAGGACAGGTGGGCCTACAATGAGCAGTTCTTC
NA	TRBV7-9	TRBJ1-4	NA	CASSSSTGGLTTNEKLFF	TGTGCCAGCAGCTCGTCAACAGGTGGACTTACAACTAATGAAAAACTGTTTTTT
few	TRBV11-2	TRBJ1-1	TRBD1	CASSSRDSKNTEAFF	TGTGCCAGCAGCTCTCGGGACAGTAAGAACACTGAAGCTTTCTTT
NA	TRBV7-6	TRBJ2-7	NA	CASSLRDFSYEQYF	TGTGCCAGCAGCCTCCGGGACTTCTCCTACGAGCAGTACTTC
NA	TRBV7-9	TRBJ1-1	NA	CARAPAGEGVAEAFF	TGTGCCAGGGCGCCCGCAGGGGAGGGCGTCGCTGAAGCTTTCTTT
NA	TRBV19	TRBJ1-5	NA	CASRYGRQPQHF	TGTGCCAGTAGGTACGGAAGACAGCCCCAGCATTTT
NA	TRBV11-2	TRBJ2-5	TRBD2	CASSYQRGNQETQYF	TGTGCCAGCAGCTACCAGCGGGGAAACCAAGAGACCCAGTACTTC
NA	TRBV5-4	TRBJ2-3	TRBD1	CASSDPGRTGGSDTQYF	TGTGCCAGCAGCGACCCGGGACGGACAGGGGGTTCAGATACGCAGTATTTT
NA	TRBV19	TRBJ2-5	TRBD2	CASSIEKRGRETQYF	TGTGCCAGTAGTATAGAGAAGCGGGGGAGAGAGACCCAGTACTTC